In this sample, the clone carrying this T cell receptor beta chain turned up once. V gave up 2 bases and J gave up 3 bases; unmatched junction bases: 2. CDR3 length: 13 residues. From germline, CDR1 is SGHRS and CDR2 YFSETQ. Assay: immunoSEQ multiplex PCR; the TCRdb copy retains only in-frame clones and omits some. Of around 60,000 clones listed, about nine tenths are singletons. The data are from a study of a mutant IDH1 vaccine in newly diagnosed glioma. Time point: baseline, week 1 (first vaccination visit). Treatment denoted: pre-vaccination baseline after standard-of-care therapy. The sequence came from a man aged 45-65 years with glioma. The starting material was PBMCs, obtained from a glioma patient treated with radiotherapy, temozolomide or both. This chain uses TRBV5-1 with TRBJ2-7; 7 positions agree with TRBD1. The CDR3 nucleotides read TGCGCCAGCAGCTTCCGGACAGGCTACGAGCAGTACTTC. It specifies CASSFRTGYEQYF.